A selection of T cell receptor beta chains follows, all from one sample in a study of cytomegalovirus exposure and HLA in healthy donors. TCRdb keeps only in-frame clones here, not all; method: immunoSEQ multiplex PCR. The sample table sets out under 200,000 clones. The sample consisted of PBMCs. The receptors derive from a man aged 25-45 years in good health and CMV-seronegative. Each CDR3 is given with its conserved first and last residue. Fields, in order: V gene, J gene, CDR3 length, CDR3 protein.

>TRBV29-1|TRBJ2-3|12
CSVERLADTQYF
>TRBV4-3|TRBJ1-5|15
CASSQGTGGGQPQHF
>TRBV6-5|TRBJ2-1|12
CASSRDDRKQFF
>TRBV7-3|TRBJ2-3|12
CASSPRGDTQYF
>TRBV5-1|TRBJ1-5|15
CASSYEGQGNQPQHF
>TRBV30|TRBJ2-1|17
CAWSLNPGLANYNEQFF
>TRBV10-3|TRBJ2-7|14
CAITPSRGIDEQYF
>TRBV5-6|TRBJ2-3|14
CASSLVGAPDTQYF
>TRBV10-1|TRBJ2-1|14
CASSGGREYNEQFF
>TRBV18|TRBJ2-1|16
CASSPLGIAGYNEQFF
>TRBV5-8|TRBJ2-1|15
CASSLRQGAVNEQFF
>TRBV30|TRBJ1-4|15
CAWSRGPDANEKLFF
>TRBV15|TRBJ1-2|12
CATSRDGGGYTF
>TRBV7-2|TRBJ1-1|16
CASSRRGQGAGTEAFF
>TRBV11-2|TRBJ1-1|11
CASSLVAEAFF
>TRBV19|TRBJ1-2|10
CASGGDGYTF
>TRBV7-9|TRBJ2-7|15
CASSFRTGSSYEQYF
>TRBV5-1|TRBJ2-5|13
CASSLAGTSGTYF
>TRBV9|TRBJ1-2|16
CASSVEAGTSDYGYTF
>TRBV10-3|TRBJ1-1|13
CAISREGNTEAFF
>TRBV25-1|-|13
CASSHPGGYEQYF
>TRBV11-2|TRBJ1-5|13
CASSSQGTQPQHF
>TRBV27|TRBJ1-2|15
CASSLGAGGRYGYTF
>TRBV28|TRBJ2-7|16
CASTRGGGLVGYEQYF
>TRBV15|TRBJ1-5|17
CATSRDRGTNSNQPQHF
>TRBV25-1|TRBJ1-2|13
CASSEQDHYGYTF
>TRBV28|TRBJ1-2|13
CASGYPDRAGYTF
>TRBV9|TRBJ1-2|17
CASSVGVGGGADYGYTF
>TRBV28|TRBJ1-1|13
CASRGGADTEAFF
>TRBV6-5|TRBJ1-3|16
CASSYSGVDTGNTIYF
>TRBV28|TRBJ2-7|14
CASSFPDRRYEQYF
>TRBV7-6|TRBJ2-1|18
CASSLAPPPLGPNNEQFF
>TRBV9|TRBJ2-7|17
CASSVALTMAGDYEQYF
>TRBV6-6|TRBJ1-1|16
CASSYSSGIGQTEAFF
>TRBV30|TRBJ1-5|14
CAWSVREGNQPQHF
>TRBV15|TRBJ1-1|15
CATSRGGGRNTEAFF
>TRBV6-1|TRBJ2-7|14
CASSRDRGAGEQYF
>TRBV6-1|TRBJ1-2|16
CASSDRQGALGYGYTF
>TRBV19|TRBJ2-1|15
CASGLGQSSYNEQFF
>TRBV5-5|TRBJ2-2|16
CASSLGPAEWTGELLF
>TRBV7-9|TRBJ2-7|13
CASSLLRAYEQYF
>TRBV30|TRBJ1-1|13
CAWSADSLAEAFF
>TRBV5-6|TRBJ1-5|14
CASSLGAAGQPQHF
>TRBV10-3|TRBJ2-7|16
CAISELRGGGRSEQYF